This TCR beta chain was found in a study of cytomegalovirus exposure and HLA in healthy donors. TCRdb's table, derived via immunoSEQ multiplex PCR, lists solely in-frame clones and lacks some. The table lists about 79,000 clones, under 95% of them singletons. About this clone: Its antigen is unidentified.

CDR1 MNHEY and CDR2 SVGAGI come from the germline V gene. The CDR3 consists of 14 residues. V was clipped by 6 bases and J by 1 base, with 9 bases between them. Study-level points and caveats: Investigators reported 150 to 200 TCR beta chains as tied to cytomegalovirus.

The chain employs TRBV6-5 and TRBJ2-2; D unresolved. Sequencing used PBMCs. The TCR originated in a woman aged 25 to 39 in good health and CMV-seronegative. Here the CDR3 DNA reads TGTGCCAGCAGAAAGAGGTTGAACACCGGGGAGCTGTTTTTT. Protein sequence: CASRKRLNTGELFF.